The entry below gives a single TCR beta chain sequence along with its context. The specificity of this receptor is unknown. Base-call qualities are not available, and no considerably larger clone is one nucleotide away. Donors formed part of the validation cohort, which comprised 95 to 150 subjects and was distinct from the first cohort of over 500 subjects. The source of the sample is a study of cytomegalovirus exposure and HLA in healthy donors (dated by TCRdb to about 2017). Regarding the research as a whole: According to a later analysis, the roughly 130 validation repertoires were produced on the same platform as the roughly 700 repertoires of the first cohort. The study was designed to test whether signatures of past pathogen exposure could be identified by cataloging public T cell receptors. A separate validation cohort of 100 to 150 different subjects was used in addition to the 666-subject first cohort. High-throughput TCR immunosequencing, statistical association of individual TCRs with disease status, and machine learning were combined to predict cytomegalovirus infection status. The paper as a whole reports these results and caveats: The classifier was reported to diagnose cytomegalovirus status with high specificity and sensitivity in both the original cohort and the validation cohort. According to the authors, the approach could potentially be generalized to other disease states and immunological phenotypes. The validation cohort had no HLA typing available for a later analysis, so co-occurrence within that cohort was assessed over all 120 or so repertoires. A later analysis found that TCRs clustered in the first cohort also tended to co-occur in the 120 validation repertoires, with approximately 95% of cluster scores above 0. In the study, about 150 TCR beta chains were listed as associated with cytomegalovirus. Three of the identified cytomegalovirus-associated TCR beta chains were confirmed in vitro to be specific for cytomegalovirus antigens. Across donors, most TCR sequences were observed very rarely, whereas some public TCRs were present in many individuals.

Library generation was performed with the immunoSEQ multiplex PCR assay. Concerning the study's data processing: A statistical classification framework was developed to diagnose cytomegalovirus status using the catalog of TCR beta chain sequences. TCRdb re-hosts the immuneACCESS table, in-frame sequences only. Its copies lack some clones; in the studies checked, an unresolved V gene accounts for under half of them, and the cause for the rest is not known. D and trimming were read from the DNA, whereas the V and J calls and clone size are those reported in that table. The sample table records some 150,000 clones; around nine tenths of these occur just once. The top ten clonotypes cover less than 3.5% of the sample. The sample taken for sequencing was PBMCs. The TCR was taken from a man between 18 and 35 years old in good health and CMV-seropositive.

The encoded CDR3 is CAIRSGTGRNTIYF. Read as DNA, the sequence is TGTGCCATCAGGTCCGGGACAGGGAGGAACACCATATATTTT. Recombination connected TRBV10-3 to TRBJ1-3; 9 central bases correspond to TRBD1. From the cysteine up to the phenylalanine, the CDR3 has a length of 14 residues. This entry keeps only the CDR3 DNA: 42 bases, framed from base 1. CDR1 and CDR2, per the germline V gene, are ENHRY and SYGVKD. Trimming takes 6 bases off V and 7 bases off J; junction bases not matched to a gene: 7.